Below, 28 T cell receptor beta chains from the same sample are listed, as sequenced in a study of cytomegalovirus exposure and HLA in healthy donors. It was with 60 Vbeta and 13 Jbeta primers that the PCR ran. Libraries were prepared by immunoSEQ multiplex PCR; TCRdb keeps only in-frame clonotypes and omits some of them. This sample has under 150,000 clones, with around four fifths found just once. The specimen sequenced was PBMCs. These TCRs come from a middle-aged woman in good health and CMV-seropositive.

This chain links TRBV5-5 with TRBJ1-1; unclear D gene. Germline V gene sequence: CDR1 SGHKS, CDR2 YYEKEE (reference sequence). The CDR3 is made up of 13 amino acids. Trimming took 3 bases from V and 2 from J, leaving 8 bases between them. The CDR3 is CASSSVTNTEAFF. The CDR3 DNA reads TGTGCCAGCAGCTCGGTAACCAACACTGAAGCTTTCTTT.

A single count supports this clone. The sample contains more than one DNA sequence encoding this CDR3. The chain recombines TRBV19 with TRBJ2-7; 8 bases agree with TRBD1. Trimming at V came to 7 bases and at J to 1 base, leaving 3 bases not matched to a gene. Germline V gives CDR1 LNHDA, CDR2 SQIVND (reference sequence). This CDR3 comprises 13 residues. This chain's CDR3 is CASKRQGSYEQYF. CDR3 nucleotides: TGTGCCAGTAAGAGACAGGGGTCCTACGAGCAGTACTTC.

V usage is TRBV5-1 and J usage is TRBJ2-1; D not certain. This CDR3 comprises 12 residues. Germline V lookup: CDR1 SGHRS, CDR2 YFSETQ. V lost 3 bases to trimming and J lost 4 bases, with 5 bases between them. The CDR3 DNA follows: TGCGCCAGCAGCTCTCGTTACAATGAGCAGTTCTTC. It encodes CASSSRYNEQFF.

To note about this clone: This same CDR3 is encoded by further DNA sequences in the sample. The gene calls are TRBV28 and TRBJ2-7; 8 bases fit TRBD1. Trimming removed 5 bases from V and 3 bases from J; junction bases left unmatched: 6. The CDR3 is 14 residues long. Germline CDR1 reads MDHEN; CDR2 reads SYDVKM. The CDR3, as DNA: TGTGCCAGCAGTACTATCGGACAGGGCTACGAGCAGTACTTC. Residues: CASSTIGQGYEQYF.

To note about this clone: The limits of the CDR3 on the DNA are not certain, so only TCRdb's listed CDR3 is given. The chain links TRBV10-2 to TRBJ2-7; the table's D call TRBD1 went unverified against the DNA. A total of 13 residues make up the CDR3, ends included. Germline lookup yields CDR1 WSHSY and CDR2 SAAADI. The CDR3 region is CASSVGTGSPVHF.

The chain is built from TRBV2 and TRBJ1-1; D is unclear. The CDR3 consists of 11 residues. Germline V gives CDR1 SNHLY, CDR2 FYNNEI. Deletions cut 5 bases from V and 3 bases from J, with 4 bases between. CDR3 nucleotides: TGTGCCAGCAGTCTACACACTGAAGCTTTCTTT. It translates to CASSLHTEAFF.

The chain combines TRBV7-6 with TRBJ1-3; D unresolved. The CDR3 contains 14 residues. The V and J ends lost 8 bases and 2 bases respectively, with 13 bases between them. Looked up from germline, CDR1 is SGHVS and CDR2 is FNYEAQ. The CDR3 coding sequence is TGTGCCAGCCCCCGTAGACTTCCTGGAAACACCATATATTTT. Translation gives CASPRRLPGNTIYF.

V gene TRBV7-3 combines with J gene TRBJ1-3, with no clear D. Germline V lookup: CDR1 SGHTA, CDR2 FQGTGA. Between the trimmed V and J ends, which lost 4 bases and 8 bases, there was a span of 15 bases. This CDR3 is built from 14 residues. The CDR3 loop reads CASSSGNPVDTIYF. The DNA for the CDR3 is TGTGCCAGCAGCTCCGGGAACCCCGTGGACACCATATATTTT.

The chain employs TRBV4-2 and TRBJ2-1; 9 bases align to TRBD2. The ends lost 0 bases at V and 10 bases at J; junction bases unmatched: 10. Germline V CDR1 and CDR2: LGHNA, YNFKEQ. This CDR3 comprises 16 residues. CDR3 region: CASSQDLASGEGEQFF. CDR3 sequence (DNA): TGTGCCAGCAGCCAAGATTTGGCTAGCGGGGAAGGAGAGCAGTTCTTC.

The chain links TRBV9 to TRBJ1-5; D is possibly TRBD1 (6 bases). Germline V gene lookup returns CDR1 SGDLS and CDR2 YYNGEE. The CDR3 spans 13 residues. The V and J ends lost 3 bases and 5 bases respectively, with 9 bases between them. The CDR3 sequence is CASSADRYQPQHF. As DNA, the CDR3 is TGTGCCAGCAGCGCCGACAGGTATCAGCCCCAGCATTTT.

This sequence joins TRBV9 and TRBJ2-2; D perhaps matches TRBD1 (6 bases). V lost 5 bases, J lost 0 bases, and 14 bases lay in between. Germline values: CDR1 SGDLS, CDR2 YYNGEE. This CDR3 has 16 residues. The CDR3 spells CASREGGPSNTGELFF. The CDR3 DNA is TGTGCCAGCAGGGAAGGGGGTCCTTCGAACACCGGGGAGCTGTTTTTT.

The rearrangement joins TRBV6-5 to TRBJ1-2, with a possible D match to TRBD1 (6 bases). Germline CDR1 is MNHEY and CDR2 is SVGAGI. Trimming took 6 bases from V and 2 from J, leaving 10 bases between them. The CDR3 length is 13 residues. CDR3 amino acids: CASRYTGNYGYTF. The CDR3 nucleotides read TGTGCCAGCAGATATACAGGGAACTATGGCTACACCTTC.

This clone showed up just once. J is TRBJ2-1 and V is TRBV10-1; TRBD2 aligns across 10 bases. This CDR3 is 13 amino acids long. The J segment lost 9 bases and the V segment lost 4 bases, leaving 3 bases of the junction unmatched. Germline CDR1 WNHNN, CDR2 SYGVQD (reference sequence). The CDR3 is CASSGRTSGEQFF. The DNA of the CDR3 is TGCGCCAGCAGTGGCCGGACTAGCGGTGAGCAGTTCTTC.

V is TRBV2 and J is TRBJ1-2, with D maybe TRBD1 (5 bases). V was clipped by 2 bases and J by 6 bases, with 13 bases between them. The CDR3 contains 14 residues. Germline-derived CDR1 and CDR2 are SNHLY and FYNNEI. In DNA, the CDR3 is TGTGCCAGCAGTGAACCAGGGCGACCGGATGGCTACACCTTC. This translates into CASSEPGRPDGYTF.

The CDR3 region has the DNA TGTGCCAGCAGCGAACGGGACACCAACACTGAAGCTTTCTTT. It specifies CASSERDTNTEAFF. The chain combines TRBV7-6 with TRBJ1-1; D might be TRBD1 (6 bases). V lost 5 bases and J 2 bases, leaving 12 bases between the germline ends. The CDR3 covers 14 residues. Germline lookup yields CDR1 SGHVS and CDR2 FNYEAQ.

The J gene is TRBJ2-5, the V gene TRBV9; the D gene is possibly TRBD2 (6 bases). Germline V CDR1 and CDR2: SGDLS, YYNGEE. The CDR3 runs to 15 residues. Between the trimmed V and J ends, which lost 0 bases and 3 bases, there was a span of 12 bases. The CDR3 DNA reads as TGTGCCAGCAGCGTAGGGGGGAGGCCCGAAGAGACCCAGTACTTC. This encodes CASSVGGRPEETQYF.

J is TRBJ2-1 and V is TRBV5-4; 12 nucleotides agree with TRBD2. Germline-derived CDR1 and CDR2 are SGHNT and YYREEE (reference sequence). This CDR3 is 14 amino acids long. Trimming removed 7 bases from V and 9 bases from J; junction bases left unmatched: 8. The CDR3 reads CASSVTSGRIEQFF. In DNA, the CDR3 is TGTGCCAGCTCCGTGACTAGCGGGAGAATTGAGCAGTTCTTC.

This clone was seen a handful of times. The CDR3 DNA reads TGTGCCAGCAGACTAGCATCGGGACTAGCGACCATACCCACCGGGGAGCTGTTTTTT. Translated: CASRLASGLATIPTGELFF. This chain links TRBV2 with TRBJ2-2; 10 nucleotides match TRBD2. CDR1 and CDR2 from the germline V gene are SNHLY and FYNNEI. CDR3 length equals 19 residues. V trimming: 6 bases; J trimming: 4 bases; junction bases outside the gene matches: 17.

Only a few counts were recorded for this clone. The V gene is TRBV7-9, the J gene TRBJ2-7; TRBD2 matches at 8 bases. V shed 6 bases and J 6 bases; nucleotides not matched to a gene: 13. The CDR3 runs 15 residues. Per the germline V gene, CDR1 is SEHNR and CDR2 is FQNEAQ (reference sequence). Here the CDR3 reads CASSPLSGNFGEQYF. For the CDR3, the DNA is TGTGCCAGCAGTCCGCTTAGCGGGAACTTTGGCGAGCAGTACTTC.

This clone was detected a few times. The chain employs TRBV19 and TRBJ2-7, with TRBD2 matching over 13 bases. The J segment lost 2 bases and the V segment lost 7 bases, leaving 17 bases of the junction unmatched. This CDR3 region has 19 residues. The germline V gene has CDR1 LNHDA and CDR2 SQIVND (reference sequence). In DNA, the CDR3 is TGTGCCAGTACCCGAACCTGGACTAGCGGGGGACTCTTGCCCTACGAGCAGTACTTC. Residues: CASTRTWTSGGLLPYEQYF.

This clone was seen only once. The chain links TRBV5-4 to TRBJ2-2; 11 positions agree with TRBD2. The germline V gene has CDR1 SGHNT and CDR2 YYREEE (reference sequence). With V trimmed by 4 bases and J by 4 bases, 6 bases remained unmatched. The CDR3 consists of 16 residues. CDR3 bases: TGTGCCAGCAGCCTACTAGCGGGAGCCGGCACCGGGGAGCTGTTTTTT. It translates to CASSLLAGAGTGELFF.

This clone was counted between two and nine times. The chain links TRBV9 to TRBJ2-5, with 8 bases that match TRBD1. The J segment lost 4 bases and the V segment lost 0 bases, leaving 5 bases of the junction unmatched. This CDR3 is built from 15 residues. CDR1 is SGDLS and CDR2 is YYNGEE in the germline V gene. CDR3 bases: TGTGCCAGCAGCGTAGCTCAGGGGGCGGTAGAGACCCAGTACTTC. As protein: CASSVAQGAVETQYF.

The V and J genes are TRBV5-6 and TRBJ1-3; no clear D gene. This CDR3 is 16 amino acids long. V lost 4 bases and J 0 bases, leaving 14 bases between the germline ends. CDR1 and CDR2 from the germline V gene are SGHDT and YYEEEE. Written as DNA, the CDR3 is TGTGCCAGCAGCGCCCCCGGACTGAACTCTGGAAACACCATATATTTT. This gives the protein CASSAPGLNSGNTIYF.

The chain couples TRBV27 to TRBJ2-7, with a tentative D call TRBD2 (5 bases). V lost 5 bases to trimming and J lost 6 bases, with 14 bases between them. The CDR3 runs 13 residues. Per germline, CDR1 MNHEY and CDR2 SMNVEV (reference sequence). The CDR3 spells CASSPFASSEQYF. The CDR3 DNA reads TGTGCCAGCAGTCCCTTTGCTAGCAGCGAGCAGTACTTC.

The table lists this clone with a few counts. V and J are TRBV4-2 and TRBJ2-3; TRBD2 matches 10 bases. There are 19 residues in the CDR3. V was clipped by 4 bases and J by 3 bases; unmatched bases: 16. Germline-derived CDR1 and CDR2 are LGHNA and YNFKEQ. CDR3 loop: CASSRKVLAGAPLTDTQYF. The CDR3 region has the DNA TGTGCCAGCAGCCGCAAGGTCCTAGCGGGGGCGCCTCTTACAGATACGCAGTATTTT.

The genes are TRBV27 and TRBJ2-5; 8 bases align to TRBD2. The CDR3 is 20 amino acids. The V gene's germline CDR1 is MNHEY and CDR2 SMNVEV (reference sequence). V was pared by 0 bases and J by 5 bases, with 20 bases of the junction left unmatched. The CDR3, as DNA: TGTGCCAGCAGTTTATCAGGAAGGGGCTTAGCGGGGATCCCGGGGGAGACCCAGTACTTC. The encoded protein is CASSLSGRGLAGIPGETQYF.

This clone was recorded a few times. This chain's CDR3 is CASRPLQGASNTDTQYF. The CDR3 DNA is TGTGCCAGCAGGCCACTACAGGGGGCTTCGAACACAGATACGCAGTATTTT. J is TRBJ2-3 and V is TRBV7-9, with 9 bases lining up with TRBD1. The CDR3 consists of 17 residues. J gave up 2 bases and V 6 bases, and 12 bases lay outside the gene matches. Germline CDR1 is SEHNR and CDR2 is FQNEAQ (reference sequence).

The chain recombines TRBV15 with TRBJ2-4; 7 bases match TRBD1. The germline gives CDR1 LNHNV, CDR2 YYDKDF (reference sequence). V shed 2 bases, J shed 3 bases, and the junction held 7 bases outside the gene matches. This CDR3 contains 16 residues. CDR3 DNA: TGTGCCACCAGCAGACCGCCTACAGGGGACAAAAACATTCAGTACTTC. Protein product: CATSRPPTGDKNIQYF.